This entry lists 13 T cell receptor beta chains sequenced from one sample in a study of T cells in localized non-small cell lung cancer. Generated by immunoSEQ multiplex PCR, the TCRdb table keeps only in-frame clones and is missing some. The sample has about 24,000 clones, around 90% seen once. The sequencing used peripheral blood, collected before any cancer treatment. The receptors come from a man aged 40 to 69 with stage III squamous cell lung carcinoma.

This chain connects TRBV19 to TRBJ2-5; 7 bases are a match to TRBD2. This CDR3 is built from 14 residues. Germline-derived CDR1 and CDR2 are LNHDA and SQIVND (reference sequence). V was clipped by 1 base and J by 6 bases; unmatched bases: 5. The CDR3 DNA reads as TGTGCCAGTAGTATAGGGGGAGGGCATCAGACCCAGTACTTC. Encoded protein: CASSIGGGHQTQYF. Full variable domain (remainder filled in from reference TRBV19 and TRBJ2-5): DGGITQSPKYLFRKEGQNVTLSCEQNLNHDAMYWYRQDPGQGLRLIYYSQIVNDFQKGDIAEGYSVSREKKESFPLTVTSAQKNPTAFYLCASSIGGGHQTQYFGPGTRLLVL.

The V call is TRBV4-3, the J call TRBJ2-7, with D possibly matching TRBD1 (5 bases). This CDR3 has 13 residues. Germline V gives CDR1 LGHNA, CDR2 YSLEER. Trimming shortened V by 2 bases and J by 4 bases, and 9 bases separated the two germline ends. This CDR3 is CASSQSQGYEQYF. CDR3 coding DNA: TGCGCCAGCAGCCAATCCCAGGGTTACGAGCAGTACTTC.

This sequence joins TRBV7-8 and TRBJ2-1; D is perhaps TRBD2 (6 bases). The germline V gene encodes CDR1 SGHVS and CDR2 FQNEAQ. The length of the CDR3 is 14 residues. The ends were cut back, 5 bases at V and 3 bases at J, with 11 bases in the middle. The CDR3 DNA reads TGTGCCAGCAGCGGGGACTCCCTCTACAATGAGCAGTTCTTC. It is translated as CASSGDSLYNEQFF.

The chain couples TRBV19 to TRBJ2-6; 10 bases map to TRBD1. The ends lost 7 bases at V and 4 bases at J; junction bases unmatched: 4. In germline, CDR1 is LNHDA, CDR2 SQIVND (reference sequence). This CDR3 is built from 15 residues. This CDR3 reads CASKGQGSGANVLTF. Written as DNA, the CDR3 is TGTGCCAGTAAGGGACAGGGGAGCGGGGCCAACGTCCTGACTTTC.

This chain connects TRBV6-1 to TRBJ1-5; no definite D call. Germline V gives CDR1 MNHNS, CDR2 SASEGT. The germline V and J ends were trimmed by 2 bases and 6 bases, with 11 bases remaining between them. The CDR3 consists of 14 residues. CDR3: CASSEITVRQPQHF. DNA for the CDR3: TGTGCCAGCAGTGAAATAACCGTGCGTCAGCCCCAGCATTTT.

This rearrangement joins TRBV18 to TRBJ2-5; 7 bases map to TRBD2. The junction had 14 bases not matched to a gene; V was cut back by 4 bases and J by 9 bases. This CDR3 is 15 amino acids long. Germline V gene data show CDR1 as KGHSH and CDR2 as LQKENI. The CDR3 spells CASSLGASGLGAQYF. The CDR3 bases are TGTGCCAGCTCACTCGGAGCTAGCGGCCTCGGGGCCCAGTACTTC. Using reference TRBV18 and TRBJ2-5 for the parts outside the CDR3, the full variable domain is NAGVMQNPRHLVRRRGQEARLRCSPMKGHSHVYWYRQLPEEGLKFMVYLQKENIIDESGMPKERFSAEFPKEGPSILRIQQVVRGDSAAYFCASSLGASGLGAQYFGPGTRLLVL.

In DNA, the CDR3 is TGCGCCAGCTCCGGGAGCCTTAATTCACCCCTCCACTTT. Protein product: CASSGSLNSPLHF. The rearrangement links TRBV4-1 to TRBJ1-6; unclear D gene. Trimming took off 8 bases at V and 6 bases at J, with 11 bases between the two ends. Germline-derived CDR1 and CDR2 are MGHRA and YSYEKL. The CDR3 is made up of 13 amino acids.

The DNA for the CDR3 is TGTGCCAGCAGTACCACCTCTGGAAACACCATATATTTT. Protein sequence: CASSTTSGNTIYF. The genes are TRBV28 and TRBJ1-3; no reliable D call. The CDR3 consists of 13 residues. Germline values: CDR1 MDHEN, CDR2 SYDVKM. With 5 bases removed from V and 0 bases from J, the gap between germline ends came to 5 bases.

The chain combines TRBV27 with TRBJ2-7; D is unresolved. This CDR3 region has 11 residues. CDR1 is MNHEY and CDR2 is SMNVEV in the germline V gene (reference sequence). V was clipped by 3 bases and J by 5 bases, with 5 bases between them. The CDR3 DNA reads TGTGCCAGCAGTTTCCTCCACGAGCAGTACTTC. This translates into CASSFLHEQYF.

This clone occurred a few times. V is TRBV27 and J is TRBJ1-5; 9 bases are shared with TRBD1. This CDR3 is 16 amino acids long. Germline values: CDR1 MNHEY, CDR2 SMNVEV (reference sequence). V shed 0 bases and J 7 bases; nucleotides not matched to a gene: 7. CDR3 DNA: TGTGCCAGCAGTTTATCGGGACAGGGTGGACGCCAGCCCCAGCATTTT. The encoded protein is CASSLSGQGGRQPQHF.

V and J are TRBV5-1 and TRBJ2-5, with TRBD2 matching 7 bases. The CDR3 length is 15 residues. V lost 0 bases to trimming and J lost 3 bases; unmatched junction nucleotides: 5. The germline V gene encodes CDR1 SGHRS and CDR2 YFSETQ. Here the CDR3 DNA reads TGCGCCAGCAGCTTGGGTGCTAGCGGAAAAGAGACCCAGTACTTC. This encodes CASSLGASGKETQYF.

The chain has TRBV5-1 and TRBJ2-7, with 11 nucleotides matching TRBD1. V dropped 4 bases and J dropped 3; count of bases not matched to a gene: 12. Germline assignment: CDR1 SGHRS and CDR2 YFSETQ. CDR3 length: 17 amino acids. The CDR3 reads CASSGGQGAQGVYEQYF. In nucleotides, the CDR3 is TGCGCCAGCAGCGGCGGACAGGGGGCGCAAGGAGTCTACGAGCAGTACTTC. The complete variable domain, with remaining parts taken from reference TRBV5-1 and TRBJ2-7, reads KAGVTQTPRYLIKTRGQQVTLSCSPISGHRSVSWYQQTPGQGLQFLFEYFSETQRNKGNFPGRFSGRQFSNSRSEMNVSTLELGDSALYLCASSGGQGAQGVYEQYFGPGTRLTVT.

This chain joins TRBV5-4 and TRBJ1-5, with D perhaps matching TRBD1 (5 bases). Trimming cost V 0 bases and J 6 bases, with 13 bases left between them. Germline loops: CDR1 SGHNT, CDR2 YYREEE (reference sequence). The CDR3 consists of 15 residues. CDR3 DNA: TGTGCCAGCAGCTTGGATGGGCAGGGTGGTCAGCCCCAGCATTTT. Its translation is CASSLDGQGGQPQHF.